This is a list of T cell receptor beta chains from one sample in a study of T cell repertoires in cytomegalovirus infection. These receptors are not linked to any known antigen. One entry per CDR3 protein, called by TCRdb with MiXCR from the reads. Of approximately 350,000 distinct CDR3 sequences listed, about 35% were seen once; the top ten hold less than 15%. This specimen was cultured PBMCs, taken from culture after CMV antigen stimulation. These receptors were taken from a human donor in good health (CMV status not recorded). Some clones in this sample may be carry-over from other donors' samples. Both conserved end residues are part of each CDR3. D genes are given only for firm matches. Where a row states a size, it is once, few, many or the class of an expanded clone; other rows omit it.

abundance	d_gene	j_gene	v_gene	CDR3aa	CDR3nt
few	NA	TRBJ2-2	TRBV25-1	CASSGQDTGELFF	TGTGCCAGCAGTGGACAGGACACCGGGGAGCTGTTTTTT
NA	NA	TRBJ2-3	TRBV28	CASSSGVDTQYF	TGTGCCAGCAGCTCCGGAGTAGATACGCAGTATTTT
few	TRBD1	TRBJ1-3	TRBV7-8	CASSSPPWTGFGNTIYF	TGTGCCAGCAGCTCACCCCCCTGGACAGGGTTTGGAAACACCATATATTTT
few	NA	TRBJ2-2	TRBV12-3/TRBV12-4	CASSRQRLEELFF	TGTGCCAGCAGTCGGCAACGTCTTGAGGAGCTGTTTTTT
few	NA	TRBJ2-2	TRBV6-5	CASRSEVGELFF	TGTGCCAGCCGTAGTGAGGTCGGGGAGCTGTTTTTT
many	TRBD2	TRBJ2-5	TRBV7-6	CASSLAVAGAIETQYF	TGTGCCAGCAGCTTAGCAGTAGCGGGAGCGATCGAGACCCAGTACTTC
many	TRBD2	TRBJ2-2	TRBV7-2	CASSFASGRAGELFF	TGTGCCAGCAGCTTTGCTAGCGGGAGAGCCGGGGAGCTGTTTTTT
NA	NA	TRBJ2-7	TRBV6-6	CASSYTGTPNYEQYF	TGTGCCAGCAGTTACACCGGGACACCGAACTACGAGCAGTACTTC
many	TRBD1	TRBJ2-5	TRBV7-2	CASSSHRGAETQYF	TGTGCCAGCAGCTCACACAGGGGTGCGGAGACCCAGTACTTC
NA	NA	TRBJ1-5	TRBV20-1	CSARVEAAGQPQHF	TGCAGTGCTAGAGTGGAGGCCGCGGGTCAGCCCCAGCATTTT
few	TRBD2	TRBJ2-1	TRBV7-2	CASSSAGASNEQFF	TGTGCCAGCAGCTCAGCGGGAGCTTCCAATGAGCAGTTCTTC
many	NA	TRBJ2-5	TRBV5-4	CASSLPGRGKQETQYF	TGTGCCAGCAGCTTGCCGGGTAGGGGGAAACAAGAGACCCAGTACTTC
NA	TRBD2	TRBJ2-1	TRBV4-3	CASSQDWRGSSYNEQFF	TGCGCCAGCAGCCAAGATTGGCGCGGGAGCTCCTACAATGAGCAGTTCTTC
many	NA	TRBJ1-2	TRBV19	CASSFRISVPYGYTF	TGTGCCAGTAGTTTCCGGATATCAGTCCCCTATGGCTACACCTTC
few	TRBD1	TRBJ1-6	TRBV5-1	CARNHRGVNSPLHF	TGCGCCAGGAACCACAGGGGAGTAAATTCACCCCTCCACTTT
few	NA	TRBJ1-3	TRBV7-2	CASSLVGAVGNTIYF	TGTGCCAGCAGCTTAGTGGGGGCGGTTGGAAACACCATATATTTT
few	TRBD2	TRBJ2-1	TRBV11-3	CASSPHRRGEQFF	TGTGCCAGCAGCCCCCACCGGCGGGGGGAGCAGTTCTTC
many	NA	TRBJ2-4	TRBV7-2	CASSSGLLNIQYF	TGTGCCAGCAGCTCGGGACTCTTAAACATTCAGTACTTC
few	TRBD2	TRBJ2-1	TRBV5-4	CASSLVSGSLAGNNEQFF	TGTGCCAGCAGCTTGGTTTCGGGTTCCCTAGCGGGGAACAATGAGCAGTTCTTC
few	NA	TRBJ1-2	TRBV5-6	CASSFRGAANYGYTF	TGTGCCAGCAGCTTTCGAGGGGCAGCTAACTATGGCTACACCTTC
many	TRBD1	TRBJ2-5	TRBV7-8	CASRQIGQDPQETQYF	TGTGCCAGCAGACAAATCGGACAGGACCCCCAAGAGACCCAGTACTTC
NA	NA	TRBJ2-3	TRBV4-1	CASSQGRADTQYF	TGCGCCAGCAGCCAAGGGAGGGCAGATACGCAGTATTTT
few	TRBD2	TRBJ2-7	TRBV6-1	CASSLLGGGSSYEQYF	TGTGCCAGCAGTCTCCTGGGGGGAGGGTCCTCCTACGAGCAGTACTTC
NA	TRBD2	TRBJ2-1	TRBV10-3	CAISESAAGGAYNEQFF	TGTGCCATCAGTGAGTCGGCGGCGGGAGGGGCTTACAATGAGCAGTTCTTC
NA	NA	TRBJ1-1	TRBV7-9	CASSLARGPFGTEAFF	TGTGCCAGCAGCTTAGCCCGGGGCCCGTTCGGGACTGAAGCTTTCTTT
NA	NA	TRBJ2-3	TRBV7-2	CASTLRTAPDTQYF	TGTGCCAGCACCCTGAGAACTGCACCAGATACGCAGTATTTT
few	NA	TRBJ2-7	TRBV6-2/TRBV6-3	CASSYVGRRAYEQYF	TGTGCCAGCAGTTACGTTGGCAGAAGAGCCTACGAGCAGTACTTC
many	TRBD1	TRBJ1-2	TRBV7-2	CASSSGTAAYPLSYGYTF	TGTGCCAGCAGCAGCGGGACAGCCGCTTACCCCTTATCCTATGGCTACACCTTC